A few counts support the clone carrying this T cell receptor beta chain. Its antigen is not identified. The entry originates in a study of post-analysis software for immune sequencing data. Study-level findings and limits: Controls showed lower frequencies than patients for roughly 5 TRBV segments, and TRBV5-6, TRBV5-1 and TRBV20-1 were among these.

The CDR3 contains 16 residues. Germline V gives CDR1 SGHAT, CDR2 FQNNGV. Germline trimming cut 0 bases from V and 8 bases from J; bases unmatched to any gene: 11. TCR beta libraries were prepared from cDNA with unique molecular identifiers. TCRdb re-analysed the PCR reads in MiXCR, keeping a single row per CDR3 protein. The sample holds 400,000 to 500,000 distinct CDR3 sequences, 39% seen once. Source material: blood. This chain joins TRBV11-2 and TRBJ2-3, with TRBD1 matching over 7 bases. The source of this sequence is a girl aged 2 to 9 with multiple sclerosis. Here the CDR3 DNA reads TGTGCCAGCAGCTTAGAGGGACAGTCCGGTCTCGGTACGCAGTATTTT. Its protein product is CASSLEGQSGLGTQYF.